This T cell receptor beta chain was sequenced for a study of technical replicates of blood from several donors. TCRdb keeps only in-frame clones here, not all; method: immunoSEQ multiplex PCR. The sample includes roughly 90,000 clones, 90% to 97% of them seen just once. The junction had 4 bases not matched to a gene; V was cut back by 0 bases and J by 4 bases. The length of the CDR3 is 16 residues. Germline-derived CDR1 and CDR2 are SNHLY and FYNNEI. Sequenced material: T cells isolated from PBMCs. J is TRBJ2-1 and V is TRBV2, with 9 bases lining up with TRBD2. The receptor was isolated from a human donor in good health. CDR3 DNA sequence: TGTGCCAGCAGTGAAGCCATGACTAGCGGATACAATGAGCAGTTCTTC. This codes for CASSEAMTSGYNEQFF.